This entry is about one T cell receptor beta chain. This specimen belongs to a study of CD8+ T cells in alopecia areata. Germline V lookup: CDR1 MNHEY, CDR2 SVGAGI. CDR3 length: 14 amino acids. V was clipped by 0 bases and J by 4 bases, with 9 bases between them. Reverse transcription of extracted RNA yielded cDNA, which provided the sequencing template. TCRdb's copy holds only in-frame clones and misses some; the assay was immunoSEQ multiplex PCR. Of about 200,000 clones in the sample, around two fifths were seen once. The treatment here: oral pan-JAK inhibitor, 5-10 mg twice daily. The origin of this receptor is a human donor with alopecia areata. V gene TRBV6-5 combines with J gene TRBJ1-1; D is unclear. Sequences were derived from CD4+ T cells sorted from blood, sampled between weeks 30 and 35, from a patient treated with tofacitinib. CDR3: CASSYSILGTEAFF. CDR3 bases: TGTGCCAGCAGTTACTCGATTTTGGGCACTGAAGCTTTCTTT.